The 4 T cell receptor beta chains below were found in one sample sequenced in a study of blood T cells in healthy people across ages. Through a sample-barcoded 5' primer and a J-beta primer mix, a second PCR was run for roughly 6 to 12 cycles. TCRdb re-called the 5' RACE reads through MiXCR, storing one row per CDR3 protein. Of around 990,000 distinct CDR3 sequences listed, approximately 25% are singletons. This sample also belongs to another study, concerning T cells of mothers and their children.

Sequencing was done on a sample of blood. The origin of the receptors is a girl aged 2 to 10 in good health.

This clonotype was counted between two and nine times. The chain carries TRBV29-1 and TRBJ2-1, with D perhaps matching TRBD1 or TRBD2 (5 bases each). The length of the CDR3 is 11 residues. Trimming cost V 5 bases and J 6 bases, with 8 bases left between them. The germline V gene has CDR1 SQVTM and CDR2 ANQGSEA. Written as DNA, the CDR3 is TGCAGCGTTCGAGGGGTCAATGAGCAGTTCTTC. It encodes CSVRGVNEQFF.

A few counts support this clonotype. This sequence joins TRBV20-1 and TRBJ1-4, with a tentative D call TRBD1 (5 bases). This CDR3 spans 12 amino acids. The V and J ends lost 2 bases and 8 bases respectively, with 9 bases between them. Germline lookup yields CDR1 DFQATT and CDR2 SNEGSKA (reference sequence). The CDR3 sequence: CSARTAGEKLFF. DNA for the CDR3: TGCAGTGCTAGAACGGCAGGGGAAAAACTGTTTTTT.

The CDR3 loop reads CASRKGAIDTQYF. The CDR3 DNA reads TGCGCCAGCAGGAAGGGGGCTATAGATACGCAGTATTTT. This chain connects TRBV5-1 to TRBJ2-3; 7 positions match TRBD1. V was clipped by 5 bases and J by 5 bases; unmatched bases: 5. Looked up from germline, CDR1 is SGHRS and CDR2 is YFSETQ. The CDR3 has 13 amino acids. Together with reference TRBV5-1 and TRBJ2-3, the CDR3 gives the full variable domain: KAGVTQTPRYLIKTRGQQVTLSCSPISGHRSVSWYQQTPGQGLQFLFEYFSETQRNKGNFPGRFSGRQFSNSRSEMNVSTLELGDSALYLCASRKGAIDTQYFGPGTRLTVL.

The table lists this clonotype with a few counts. At one boundary the junction diverges from the germline segment, which might be a read error. V and J are TRBV2 and TRBJ1-2, with 7 bases lining up with TRBD1. CDR1 and CDR2 from the germline V gene are SNHLY and FYNNEI. The CDR3 is 14 amino acids. CDR3 protein: CASGEVSGGYGYTF. The DNA for the CDR3 is TGTGCCAGCGGTGAAGTTTCAGGGGGCTATGGCTACACCTTC.